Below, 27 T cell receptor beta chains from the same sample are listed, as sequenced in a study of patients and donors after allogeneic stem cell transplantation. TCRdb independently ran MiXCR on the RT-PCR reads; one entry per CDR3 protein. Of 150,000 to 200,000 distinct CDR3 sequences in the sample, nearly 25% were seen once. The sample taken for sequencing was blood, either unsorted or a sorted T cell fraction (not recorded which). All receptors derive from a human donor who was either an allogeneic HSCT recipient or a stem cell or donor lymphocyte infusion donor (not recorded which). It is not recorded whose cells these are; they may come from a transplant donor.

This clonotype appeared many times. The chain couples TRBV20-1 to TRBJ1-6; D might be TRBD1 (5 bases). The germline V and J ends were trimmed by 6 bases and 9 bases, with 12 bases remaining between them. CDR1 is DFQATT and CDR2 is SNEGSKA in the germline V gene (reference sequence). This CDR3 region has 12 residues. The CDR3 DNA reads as TGCAGTGCCACACAGGACCCTTCACCCCTCCACTTT. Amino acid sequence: CSATQDPSPLHF.

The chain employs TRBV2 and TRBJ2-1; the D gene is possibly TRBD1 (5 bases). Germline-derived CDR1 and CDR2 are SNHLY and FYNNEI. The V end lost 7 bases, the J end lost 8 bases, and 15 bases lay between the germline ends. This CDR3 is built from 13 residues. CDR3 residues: CASIKRSRDEQFF. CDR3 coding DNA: TGTGCCAGCATAAAGAGGTCCAGGGATGAGCAGTTCTTC. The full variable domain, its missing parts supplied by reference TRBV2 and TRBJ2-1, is EPEVTQTPSHQVTQMGQEVILRCVPISNHLYFYWYRQILGQKVEFLVSFYNNEISEKSEIFDDQFSVERPDGSNFTLKIRSTKLEDSAMYFCASIKRSRDEQFFGPGTRLTVL.

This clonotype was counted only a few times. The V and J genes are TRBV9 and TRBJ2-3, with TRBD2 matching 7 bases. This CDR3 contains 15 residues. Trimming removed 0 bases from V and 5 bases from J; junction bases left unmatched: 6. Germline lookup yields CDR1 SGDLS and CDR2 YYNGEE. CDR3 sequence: CASSVGGSGIDTQYF. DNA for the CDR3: TGTGCCAGCAGCGTAGGCGGGAGTGGTATAGATACGCAGTATTTT.

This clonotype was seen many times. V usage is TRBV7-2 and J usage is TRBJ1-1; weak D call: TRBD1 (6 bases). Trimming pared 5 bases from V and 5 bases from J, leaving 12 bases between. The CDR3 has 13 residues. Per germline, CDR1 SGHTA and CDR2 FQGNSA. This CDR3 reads CASSTYRDTEAFF. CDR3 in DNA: TGTGCCAGCAGCACCTACAGGGATACTGAAGCTTTCTTT.

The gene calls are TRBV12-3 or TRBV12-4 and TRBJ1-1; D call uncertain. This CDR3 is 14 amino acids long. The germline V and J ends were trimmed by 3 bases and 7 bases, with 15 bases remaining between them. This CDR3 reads CASSLYGVRLEAFF. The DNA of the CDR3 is TGTGCCAGCAGTTTGTACGGGGTGCGTCTTGAAGCTTTCTTT.

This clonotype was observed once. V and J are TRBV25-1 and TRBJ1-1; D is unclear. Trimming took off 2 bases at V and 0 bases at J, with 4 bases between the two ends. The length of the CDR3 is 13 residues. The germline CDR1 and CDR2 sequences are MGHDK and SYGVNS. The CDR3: CASSENLNTEAFF. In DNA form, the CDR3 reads TGTGCCAGCAGTGAAAACCTGAACACTGAAGCTTTCTTT.

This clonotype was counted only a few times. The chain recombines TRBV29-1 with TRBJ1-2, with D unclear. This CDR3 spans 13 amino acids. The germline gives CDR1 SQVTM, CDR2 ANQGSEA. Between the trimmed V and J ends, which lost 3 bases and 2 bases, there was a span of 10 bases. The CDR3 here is CSVDLALNYGYTF. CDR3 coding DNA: TGCAGCGTTGATTTGGCATTAAACTATGGCTACACCTTC.

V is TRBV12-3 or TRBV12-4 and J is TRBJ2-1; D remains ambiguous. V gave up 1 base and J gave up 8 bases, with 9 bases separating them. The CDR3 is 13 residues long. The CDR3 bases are TGTGCCAGCAGTTTAGGGTTTGTGGATGAGCAGTTCTTC. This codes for CASSLGFVDEQFF.

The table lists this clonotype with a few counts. The CDR3: CASSPRPIRLGEQYF. CDR3 DNA sequence: TGTGCCAGCAGCCCGAGACCGATACGTTTGGGCGAGCAGTACTTC. This chain uses TRBV7-9 with TRBJ2-7; D not resolved. Trimming stripped 5 bases from V and 6 bases from J, with 20 bases between. In germline, CDR1 is SEHNR, CDR2 FQNEAQ (reference sequence). This CDR3 contains 15 residues.

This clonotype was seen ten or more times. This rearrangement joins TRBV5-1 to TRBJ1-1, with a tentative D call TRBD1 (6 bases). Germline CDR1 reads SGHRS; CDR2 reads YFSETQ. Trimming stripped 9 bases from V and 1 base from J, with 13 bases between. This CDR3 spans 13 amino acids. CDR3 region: CATSQQGNTEAFF. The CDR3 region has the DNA TGCGCCACCTCCCAACAGGGGAACACTGAAGCTTTCTTT.

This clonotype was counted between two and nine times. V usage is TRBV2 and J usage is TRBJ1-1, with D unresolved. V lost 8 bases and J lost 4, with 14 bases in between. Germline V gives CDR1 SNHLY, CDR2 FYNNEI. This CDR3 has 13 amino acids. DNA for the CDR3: TGTGCCAGCGGGGAAAGGGCTGTCACTGAAGCTTTCTTT. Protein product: CASGERAVTEAFF.

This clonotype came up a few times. The CDR3 DNA reads TGTGCCAGCAGTTCCGGACAGGGGGCAAACGGCTACACCTTC. It codes for CASSSGQGANGYTF. V gene TRBV28 combines with J gene TRBJ1-2; TRBD1 agrees at 11 bases. The length of the CDR3 is 14 residues. The V gene end was trimmed by 4 bases and the J gene end by 8 bases; junction bases not matched to a gene: 6. CDR1 and CDR2 from the germline V gene are MDHEN and SYDVKM.

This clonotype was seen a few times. The DNA for the CDR3 is TGCAGCGCTTTCTCGGCTGTCGATGGCTACACCTTC. Protein product: CSAFSAVDGYTF. The rearrangement joins TRBV29-1 to TRBJ1-2; D not resolved. V lost 7 bases and J lost 6, with 15 bases in between. From germline, CDR1 is SQVTM and CDR2 ANQGSEA. CDR3 length: 12 residues.

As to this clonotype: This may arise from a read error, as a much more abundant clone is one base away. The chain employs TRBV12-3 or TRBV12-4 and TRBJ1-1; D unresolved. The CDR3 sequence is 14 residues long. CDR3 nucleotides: TGTGCCAGCAGTTTCCGGCAGGCGAACACTGAAGCTCTCTTT. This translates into CASSFRQANTEALF.

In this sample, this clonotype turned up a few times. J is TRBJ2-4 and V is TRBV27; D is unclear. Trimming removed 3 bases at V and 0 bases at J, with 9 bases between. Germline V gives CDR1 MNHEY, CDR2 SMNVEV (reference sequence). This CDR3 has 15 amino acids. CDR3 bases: TGTGCCAGCAGTTTGCAGCCGATAGCCAAAAACATTCAGTACTTC. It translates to CASSLQPIAKNIQYF.

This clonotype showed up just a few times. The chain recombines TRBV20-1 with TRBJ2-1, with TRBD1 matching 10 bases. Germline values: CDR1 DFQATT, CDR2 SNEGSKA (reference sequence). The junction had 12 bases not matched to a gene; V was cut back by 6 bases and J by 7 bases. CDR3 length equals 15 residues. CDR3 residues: CSAGSWTGGRNEQFF. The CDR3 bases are TGCAGTGCCGGGTCATGGACAGGGGGAAGGAATGAGCAGTTCTTC.

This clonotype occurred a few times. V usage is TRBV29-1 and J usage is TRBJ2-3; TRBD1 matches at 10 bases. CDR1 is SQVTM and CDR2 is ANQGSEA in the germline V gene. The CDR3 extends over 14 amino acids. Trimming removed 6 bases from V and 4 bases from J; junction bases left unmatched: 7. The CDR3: CSVAGTGEADTQYF. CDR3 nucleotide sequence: TGCAGCGTCGCCGGGACAGGGGAAGCAGATACGCAGTATTTT.

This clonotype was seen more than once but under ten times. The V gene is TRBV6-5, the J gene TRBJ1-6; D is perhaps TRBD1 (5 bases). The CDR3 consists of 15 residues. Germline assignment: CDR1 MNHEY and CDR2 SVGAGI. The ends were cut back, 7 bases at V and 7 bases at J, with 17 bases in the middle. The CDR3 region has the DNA TGTGCCAGCACTGAAGAGGGGAGGAGGAATTCACCCCTCCACTTT. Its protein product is CASTEEGRRNSPLHF.

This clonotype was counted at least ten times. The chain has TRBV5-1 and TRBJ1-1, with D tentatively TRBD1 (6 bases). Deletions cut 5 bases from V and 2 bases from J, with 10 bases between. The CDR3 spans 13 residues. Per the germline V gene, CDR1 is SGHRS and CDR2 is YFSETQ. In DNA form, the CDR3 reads TGCGCCAGCAGACCGACAGGAAACACTGAAGCTTTCTTT. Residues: CASRPTGNTEAFF.

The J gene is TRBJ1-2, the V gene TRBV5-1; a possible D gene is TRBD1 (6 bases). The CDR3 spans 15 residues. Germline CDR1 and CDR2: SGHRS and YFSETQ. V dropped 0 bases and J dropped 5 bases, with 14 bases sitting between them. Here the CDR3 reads CASSLEVQGPYGYTF. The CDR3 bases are TGCGCCAGCAGCTTGGAGGTCCAGGGGCCTTATGGCTACACCTTC.

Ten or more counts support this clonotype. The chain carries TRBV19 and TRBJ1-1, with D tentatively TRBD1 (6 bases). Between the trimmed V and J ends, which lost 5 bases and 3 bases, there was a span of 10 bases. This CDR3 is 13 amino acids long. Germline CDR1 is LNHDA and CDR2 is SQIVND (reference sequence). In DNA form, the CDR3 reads TGTGCCAGTAGTGGTTGGACAGACACTGAAGCTTTCTTT. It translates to CASSGWTDTEAFF.

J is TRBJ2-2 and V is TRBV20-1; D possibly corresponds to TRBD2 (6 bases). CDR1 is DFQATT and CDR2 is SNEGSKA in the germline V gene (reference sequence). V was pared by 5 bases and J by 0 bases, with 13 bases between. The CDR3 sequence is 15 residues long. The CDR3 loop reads CSAPRGGANTGELFF. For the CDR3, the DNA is TGCAGTGCTCCACGAGGCGGGGCGAACACCGGGGAGCTGTTTTTT.

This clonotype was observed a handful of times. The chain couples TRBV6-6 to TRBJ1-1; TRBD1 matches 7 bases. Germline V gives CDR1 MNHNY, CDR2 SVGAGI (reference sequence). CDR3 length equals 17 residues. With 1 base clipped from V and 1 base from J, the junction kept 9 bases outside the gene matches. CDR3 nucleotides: TGTGCCAGCAGTTACTATCCAATTACAGGGGAGAACACTGAAGCTTTCTTT. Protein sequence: CASSYYPITGENTEAFF.

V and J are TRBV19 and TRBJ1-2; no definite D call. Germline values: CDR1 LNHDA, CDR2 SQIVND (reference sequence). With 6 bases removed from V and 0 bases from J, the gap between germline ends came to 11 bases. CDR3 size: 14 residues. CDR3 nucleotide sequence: TGTGCCAGTAGCCCTGCGGAGGCTAACTATGGCTACACCTTC. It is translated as CASSPAEANYGYTF.

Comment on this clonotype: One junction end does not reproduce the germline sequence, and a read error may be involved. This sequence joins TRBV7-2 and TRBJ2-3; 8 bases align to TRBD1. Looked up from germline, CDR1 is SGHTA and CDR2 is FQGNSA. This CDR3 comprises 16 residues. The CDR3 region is CASTLLRGQGADTQYF. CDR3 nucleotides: TGTGCCAGCACCTTACTAAGAGGACAGGGTGCAGATACGCAGTATTTT.

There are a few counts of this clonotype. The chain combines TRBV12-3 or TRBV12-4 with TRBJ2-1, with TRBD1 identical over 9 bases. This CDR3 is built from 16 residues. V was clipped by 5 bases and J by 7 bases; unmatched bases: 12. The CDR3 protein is CASSLVDRGFGNEQFF. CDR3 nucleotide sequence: TGTGCCAGCAGTCTCGTCGACAGGGGGTTTGGGAATGAGCAGTTCTTC.

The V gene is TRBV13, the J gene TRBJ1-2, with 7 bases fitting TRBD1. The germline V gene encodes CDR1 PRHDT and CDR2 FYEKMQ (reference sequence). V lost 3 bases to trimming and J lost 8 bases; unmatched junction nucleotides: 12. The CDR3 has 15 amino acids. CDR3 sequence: CASSLSKERGQGYTF. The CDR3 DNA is TGTGCCAGCAGCTTGAGCAAGGAGAGGGGGCAAGGCTACACCTTC.